A single sample is the source of the 20 T cell receptor beta chains below, sequenced in a study of cytomegalovirus exposure and HLA in healthy donors. Researchers ran the PCR with 60 Vbeta and 13 Jbeta primers. Assay: immunoSEQ multiplex PCR; the TCRdb copy retains only in-frame clones and omits some. Of approximately 190,000 clones detected, about two thirds appear once; the ten largest clones hold approximately 2.5%. Input material: PBMCs. The receptors here all came from a man aged 40-55 years in good health and CMV-seropositive.

The gene calls are TRBV5-6 and TRBJ2-7; maybe TRBD2 (7 bases). Germline CDR1 reads SGHDT; CDR2 reads YYEEEE. CDR3 length equals 14 residues. V was clipped by 0 bases and J by 4 bases, with 11 bases between them. CDR3 amino acids: CASSLDREGYEQYF. In nucleotides, the CDR3 is TGTGCCAGCAGCTTGGACAGGGAGGGGTACGAGCAGTACTTC. The full variable domain, its missing parts supplied by reference TRBV5-6 and TRBJ2-7, is DAGVTQSPTHLIKTRGQQVTLRCSPKSGHDTVSWYQQALGQGPQFIFQYYEEEERQRGNFPDRFSGHQFPNYSSELNVNALLLGDSALYLCASSLDREGYEQYFGPGTRLTVT.

This clone was found once. This chain links TRBV7-2 with TRBJ2-1; 10 positions agree with TRBD2. This CDR3 region has 16 residues. Germline trimming cut 3 bases from V and 6 bases from J; bases unmatched to any gene: 8. CDR1 SGHTA and CDR2 FQGNSA come from the germline V gene. CDR3 amino acids: CASSFPLAGTPNEQFF. The CDR3 DNA sequence: TGTGCCAGCAGCTTTCCACTAGCGGGGACCCCCAATGAGCAGTTCTTC.

This clone was counted a single time. V and J are TRBV18 and TRBJ2-7; D is perhaps TRBD2 (6 bases). The V gene's germline CDR1 is KGHSH and CDR2 LQKENI. Trimming removed 9 bases at V and 5 bases at J, with 17 bases between. The CDR3 has 13 residues. The CDR3 region is CARSEGFDHEQYF. DNA of the CDR3: TGTGCCAGATCGGAGGGTTTTGACCACGAGCAGTACTTC.

The chain carries TRBV12-5 and TRBJ2-3; D is unresolved. Looked up from germline, CDR1 is LGHNT and CDR2 is FRNRAP. V was shortened by 4 bases and J by 3 bases, with 8 bases between the two germline ends. This CDR3 region has 13 residues. In DNA, the CDR3 is TGTGCTAGTGGTTCTACAGTTACAGATACGCAGTATTTT. Protein sequence: CASGSTVTDTQYF.

J is TRBJ1-6 and V is TRBV6-4; 11 bases fit TRBD1. The V gene end was trimmed by 0 bases and the J gene end by 7 bases; junction bases not matched to a gene: 2. The germline V gene encodes CDR1 MRHNA and CDR2 SNTAGT. CDR3 size: 16 residues. CDR3 sequence reads: CASSDSGQGGNSPLHF. The CDR3 nucleotides read TGTGCCAGCAGTGACTCGGGACAGGGGGGGAATTCACCCCTCCACTTT.

The chain has TRBV6-5 and TRBJ1-1; TRBD1 matches at 9 bases. Trimming cost V 5 bases and J 11 bases; bases outside gene matches: 9. CDR1 is MNHEY, CDR2 SVGAGI, per germline. The CDR3 is made up of 13 amino acids. The CDR3 spells CASSRGQGSKAFF. The CDR3 DNA is TGTGCCAGCAGTAGGGGACAGGGATCCAAGGCTTTCTTT.

This sequence joins TRBV25-1 and TRBJ1-1; D is undetermined. The CDR3 consists of 12 residues. V was cut by 6 bases and J by 7 bases, with 12 bases left in between. Germline CDR1 and CDR2: MGHDK and SYGVNS. CDR3 coding DNA: TGTGCCAGCAGCTATTCAGGTCTTGAAGCTTTCTTT. Amino acid sequence: CASSYSGLEAFF.

The chain uses TRBV2 and TRBJ2-2; D unclear. Germline CDR1 reads SNHLY; CDR2 reads FYNNEI. The germline V and J ends were trimmed by 7 bases and 5 bases, with 14 bases remaining between them. The CDR3 sequence is 14 residues long. Here the CDR3 DNA reads TGTGCCAGCAATTTAGAGGTCCGGACCGGGGAGCTGTTTTTT. It is translated as CASNLEVRTGELFF.

The rearrangement joins TRBV13 to TRBJ1-2; D perhaps matches TRBD1 (5 bases). This CDR3 comprises 15 residues. Between the trimmed V and J ends, which lost 1 base and 3 bases, there was a span of 12 bases. Germline V gene data show CDR1 as PRHDT and CDR2 as FYEKMQ (reference sequence). CDR3 residues: CASSLVGGIDYGYTF. The CDR3 DNA is TGTGCCAGCAGCTTAGTGGGGGGAATCGACTATGGCTACACCTTC.

The rearrangement links TRBV4-1 to TRBJ2-5; 7 bases align to TRBD1. With 4 bases clipped from V and 5 bases from J, the junction kept 4 bases outside the gene matches. The CDR3 is 13 residues long. The germline V gene has CDR1 MGHRA and CDR2 YSYEKL. The CDR3 spells CASSLDRVETQYF. CDR3 in DNA: TGCGCCAGCAGCCTCGACAGGGTCGAGACCCAGTACTTC.

The chain joins TRBV7-2 to TRBJ2-1, with TRBD2 matching over 13 bases. J lost 7 bases, V lost 2 bases, and 11 bases had no gene match. This CDR3 region has 18 residues. Germline V gene sequence: CDR1 SGHTA, CDR2 FQGNSA. The CDR3 loop reads CASSLSTRTSGGANEQFF. The CDR3 DNA sequence: TGTGCCAGCAGCTTAAGCACCCGAACTAGCGGGGGGGCGAATGAGCAGTTCTTC.

The chain is built from TRBV7-9 and TRBJ2-3; D is perhaps TRBD2 (5 bases). CDR1 is SEHNR, CDR2 FQNEAQ, per germline (reference sequence). The germline V and J ends were trimmed by 2 bases and 1 base, with 10 bases remaining between them. The CDR3 is 15 residues long. The CDR3: CASSLRSGGTDTQYF. The CDR3 region has the DNA TGTGCCAGCAGCTTACGATCCGGGGGCACAGATACGCAGTATTTT.

The rearrangement links TRBV5-4 to TRBJ2-5, with D possibly TRBD2 on 7 matching bases. The ends were cut back, 4 bases at V and 2 bases at J, with 12 bases in the middle. CDR3 length equals 14 residues. From germline, CDR1 is SGHNT and CDR2 YYREEE (reference sequence). Here the CDR3 reads CASSGAGAQETQYF. The CDR3 bases are TGTGCCAGCAGCGGGGCGGGGGCACAAGAGACCCAGTACTTC.

The chain links TRBV5-1 to TRBJ1-2, with TRBD1 identical over 7 bases. Germline CDR1 is SGHRS and CDR2 is YFSETQ. V gave up 4 bases and J gave up 4 bases; unmatched junction bases: 4. The CDR3 consists of 13 residues. The CDR3 sequence is CASSDGTVYGYTF. As DNA, the CDR3 is TGCGCCAGCAGCGATGGGACAGTCTATGGCTACACCTTC.

The V gene is TRBV7-2, the J gene TRBJ2-3; the D gene is possibly TRBD1 (6 bases). V shed 0 bases and J shed 4 bases, with 14 bases lying between them. This CDR3 is 16 amino acids long. Germline values: CDR1 SGHTA, CDR2 FQGNSA. The CDR3 spells CASSLALGAGADTQYF. In DNA, the CDR3 is TGTGCCAGCAGCTTAGCGCTGGGGGCAGGGGCAGATACGCAGTATTTT.

This clone was counted a few times. V and J are TRBV7-9 and TRBJ1-1, with 7 bases fitting TRBD1. CDR3 length: 14 residues. The V and J ends lost 5 bases and 4 bases, in that order; junction bases with no gene match: 7. CDR1 SEHNR and CDR2 FQNEAQ come from the germline V gene (reference sequence). CDR3: CASSAGTAGTEAFF. The CDR3 DNA follows: TGTGCCAGCAGCGCCGGGACAGCGGGCACTGAAGCTTTCTTT.

The chain carries TRBV5-6 and TRBJ1-2; D is undetermined. V was cut by 0 bases and J by 5 bases, with 5 bases left in between. CDR1 is SGHDT, CDR2 YYEEEE, per germline. The length of the CDR3 is 12 residues. The CDR3 DNA reads as TGTGCCAGCAGCTTGGGAGGTTATGGCTACACCTTC. It codes for CASSLGGYGYTF. Based on the CDR3 plus reference TRBV5-6 and TRBJ1-2, the full variable domain is DAGVTQSPTHLIKTRGQQVTLRCSPKSGHDTVSWYQQALGQGPQFIFQYYEEEERQRGNFPDRFSGHQFPNYSSELNVNALLLGDSALYLCASSLGGYGYTFGSGTRLTVV.

The chain joins TRBV6-1 to TRBJ1-4; TRBD1 might be the D (5 bases). Germline V gives CDR1 MNHNS, CDR2 SASEGT. The CDR3 is 18 residues long. The V and J ends lost 1 base and 3 bases respectively, with 18 bases between them. CDR3 loop: CASSEGVGGWNPNEKLFF. The CDR3, as DNA: TGTGCCAGCAGTGAAGGGGTGGGGGGGTGGAATCCTAATGAAAAACTGTTTTTT.

The V call is TRBV5-1, the J call TRBJ2-7, with TRBD2 matching over 11 bases. The germline V gene has CDR1 SGHRS and CDR2 YFSETQ. Unmatched junction bases numbered 7, after V lost 4 bases and J lost 4 bases. This CDR3 has 15 amino acids. The CDR3 DNA sequence: TGCGCCAGCAGCCCTAGCGGGGGGACCACTTACGAGCAGTACTTC. Encoded protein: CASSPSGGTTYEQYF.

The chain carries TRBV19 and TRBJ1-2; 10 bases fit TRBD1. The CDR3 spans 17 residues. Germline lookup yields CDR1 LNHDA and CDR2 SQIVND (reference sequence). J gave up 7 bases and V 3 bases, and 14 bases lay outside the gene matches. This CDR3 reads CASSISRDRGLWLGYTF. The CDR3 DNA reads TGTGCCAGTAGTATTTCCCGCGACAGGGGGCTGTGGCTTGGCTACACCTTC.